This TCR beta chain was retrieved from a study of T-cell reconstitution after alpha-beta-depleted transplantation in children. Construction of the TCRbeta library involved unique molecular identifiers. One entry per CDR3 protein results from TCRdb running MiXCR on the PCR reads. The table includes some 550,000 distinct CDR3 sequences, approximately 20% detected once. With respect to this clonotype: The junction departs from germline at one end; a sequencing error may be responsible.

CDR3 length equals 15 residues. Per the germline V gene, CDR1 is MGHRA and CDR2 is YSYEKL. The chain has TRBV4-1 and TRBJ1-4; TRBD1 might be the D (6 bases). This specimen consisted of PBMCs from the stem cell graft donor, obtained from the stem cell graft. The clonotype originates from a human donor who donated a stem cell graft to a child with acute lymphoblastic leukemia. The CDR3 sequence is CASSKDMEGGEKLFF. CDR3 coding DNA: TGCGCCAGCAGCAAAGATATGGAGGGGGGTGAAAAACTGTTTTTT.